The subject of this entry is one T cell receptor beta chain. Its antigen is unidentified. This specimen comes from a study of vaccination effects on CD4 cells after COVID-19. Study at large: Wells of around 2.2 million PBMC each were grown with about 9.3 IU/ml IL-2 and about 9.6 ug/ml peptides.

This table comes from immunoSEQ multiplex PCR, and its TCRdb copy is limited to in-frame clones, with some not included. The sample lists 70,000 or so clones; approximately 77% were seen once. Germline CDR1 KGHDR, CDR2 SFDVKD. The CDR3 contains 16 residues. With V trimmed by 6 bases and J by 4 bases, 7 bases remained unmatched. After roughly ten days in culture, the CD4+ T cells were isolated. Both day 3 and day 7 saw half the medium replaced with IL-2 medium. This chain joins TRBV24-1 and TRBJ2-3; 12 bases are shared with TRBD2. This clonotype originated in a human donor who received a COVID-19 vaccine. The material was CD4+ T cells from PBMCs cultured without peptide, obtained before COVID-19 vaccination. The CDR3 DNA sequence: TGTGCCACCAGTCTATCTAGCGGGGGGGCCGCAGATACGCAGTATTTT. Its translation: CATSLSSGGAADTQYF.